The entry that follows covers one T cell receptor beta chain sequence. The entry originates in a study of shared clonotypes between healthy human individuals. Data came from immunoSEQ multiplex PCR; TCRdb stores just in-frame clones and leaves some out. The sample has over a million clones, about 98.5% seen once. The germline V gene has CDR1 WNHNN and CDR2 SYGVQD (reference sequence). The CDR3 covers 12 residues. Trimming removed 8 bases from V and 7 bases from J, with 14 bases in between. Sample: naive CD4+ T cells sorted from blood. The subset is: CD45RA+ positively selected. The chain recombines TRBV10-1 with TRBJ2-5; D ambiguous. This clonotype originated in a man in his thirties or forties in good health. The CDR3 sequence: CASSTPAGTQYF. In DNA form, the CDR3 reads TGCGCCAGCTCGACCCCGGCAGGGACCCAGTACTTC.